This TCR beta chain was found in a study of blood T cells in healthy people across ages. PCR was performed a second time for 7 to 11 cycles using a sample-barcoded 5' primer and a J-beta primer mix. Using its own MiXCR run on the 5' RACE reads, TCRdb lists one record per CDR3 protein. The repertoire holds 1.5 million to 2 million distinct CDR3 sequences, with around 50% as singletons. The germline CDR1 and CDR2 sequences are MDHEN and SYDVKM. The CDR3 runs 16 residues. This rearrangement joins TRBV28 to TRBJ2-7; TRBD2 aligns across 11 bases. The DNA matches TRBJ2-5 better at its end, which makes the J call doubtful. The sample consisted of blood. The origin of this receptor is a woman aged 40 to 49 in good health. CDR3 residues: CASRYSGTSGQETQYF. The CDR3 DNA reads as TGTGCCAGCCGATACTCCGGGACTAGCGGACAAGAGACCCAGTACTTC.